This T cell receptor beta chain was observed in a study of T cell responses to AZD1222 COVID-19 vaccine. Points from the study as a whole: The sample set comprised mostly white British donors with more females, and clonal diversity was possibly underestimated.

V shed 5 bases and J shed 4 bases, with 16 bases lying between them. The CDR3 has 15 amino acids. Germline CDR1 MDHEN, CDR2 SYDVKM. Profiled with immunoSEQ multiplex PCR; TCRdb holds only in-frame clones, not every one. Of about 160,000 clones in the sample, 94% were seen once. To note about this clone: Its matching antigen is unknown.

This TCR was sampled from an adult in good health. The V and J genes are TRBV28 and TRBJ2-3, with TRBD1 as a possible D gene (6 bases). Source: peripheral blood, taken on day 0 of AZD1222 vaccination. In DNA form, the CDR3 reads TGTGCCAGCAGTCCCTGGGACACCACCGCAGATACGCAGTATTTT. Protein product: CASSPWDTTADTQYF.